The source of this T cell receptor beta chain is a study of read filtering for tumor transcriptome and immune sequencing (dated by TCRdb to the early 2020s). Concerning the study at large: The cohort was composed of about 18 male and 14 to 15 female patients, with a mean age of approximately 72 years and an age range of roughly 45 to 90. One main goal was a read-filtering strategy for immune repertoire data, in particular deciding whether clonotypes backed by only one read should be removed. Per sample, about 3.5 to 10.27 million TCR-region mapped reads were obtained with IR-seq, compared with only about 85 to 1273 with RNA-seq. The study compared TCR repertoires from targeted immune repertoire sequencing and bulk whole-transcriptome sequencing run on the same bone marrow samples. After DNase treatment, whole-transcriptome libraries were prepared using the TruSeq RNA Access Library Prep Kit. By revised international staging, fewer than ten patients were R-ISS I, approximately 15 were R-ISS II and 6 or 7 were R-ISS III.

Bone marrow was sampled from every patient at the time of active disease. Ficoll-Hypaque density gradient centrifugation was used to isolate bone marrow mononuclear cells. To remove myeloma plasma cells, the cells were labeled with CD138 magnetic microbeads on a MACS separator, and CD138-negative cells were then collected by negative selection. The purity of the isolated cells was checked by flow cytometry with CD138 antibodies on an Attune NxT. Total RNA was extracted with TRIzol reagent and quantified with a NanoDrop spectrophotometer. For each patient, the CD138-negative bone marrow sample underwent paired RNA-seq and IR-seq. Starting from roughly 370 ng RNA, TCR libraries were constructed with the Immunoverse kit using molecular barcoded adaptors that cover the alpha/delta and beta/gamma chains. TCR library preparation used the same RNA that was used for transcriptome sequencing. An Illumina HiSeq 4000 with 2 x 150 cycles was used to sequence the TCR libraries. The published analysis was carried out like this. TCR reads were aligned to human V, D, J and C references and assembled into CDR3 clonotypes with MiXCR, including quality filtering and error correction. Clonotype counts and gene usage diversity were analyzed with the tcR package in R. Raw mapping reads were checked after the RNA-seq reads had been mapped by STAR aligner version 2.5.3a onto the human GRCh37 genome. To test the effect of sequencing depth on detected clonotypes, IR-seq fastq files were randomly downsampled using Seqtk 1.3. TCRdb trimmed public reads at Q25 via fastp, called clones via MiXCR and kept in-frame beta chains. Every entry covers one CDR3 protein and lists the most common genes and DNA from its rows. TCRdb, not the authors, supplied the V and J calls. The sample profile shows 90,000 or so distinct CDR3 sequences; about a fifth of them were found once. Around 10% of the sample is held by the ten biggest clonotypes.

Study-wide conclusions, independent of this receptor: Removing single-read clonotypes increased the correlation between IR-seq and RNA-seq shared clonotype proportions. Single-read clonotypes made up 80% to 90% of clonotypes but only roughly 3.5% of total reads in IR-seq, compared with about 77% of clonotypes and more than 40% of reads in RNA-seq. The sorted CD138-negative fraction was not purified T cells but a mixed bone marrow immune population. Compared with RNA-seq, IR-seq captured clonotypes at much greater depth and more reliably, and a smaller IR-seq throughput was enough to identify most of the shared clonotypes.

There are many counts of this clonotype. No cognate antigen has been identified for it. Base-call qualities are not available, and no considerably larger clone is one nucleotide away. Taken from the germline V gene, the CDR1 and CDR2 loops are SGHRS and YFSETQ. The V end loses 2 bases and the J end loses 4 bases, and a stretch of 11 bases separates them. Reading from cysteine to phenylalanine, the CDR3 counts 14 amino acids. Here the CDR3 DNA is all that survives: 42 bases in frame from base 1. In this chain, TRBV5-1 is recombined with TRBJ2-3; matching of 5 bases hints at TRBD2 as the D gene. Sequences were obtained from a population of CD138-negative cells sorted from bone marrow. What this sample's cell subset or site label stands for: bone marrow mononuclear cells depleted of CD138+ plasma/myeloma cells by negative magnetic selection. The clonotype originates from a donor aged 40 or older with multiple myeloma. The CDR3 loop reads CASSLSGNSDTQYF. The base sequence is TGCGCCAGCAGCTTATCGGGGAACTCAGATACGCAGTATTTT.